Following are 30 T cell receptor beta chains from one sample sequenced in a study of Tregs in tolerant kidney transplant recipients. CFSE-labeled recipient PBMCs were cultured more than 5 days with irradiated graft donor PBMCs, then FACS-sorted. Sequencing was performed with immunoSEQ multiplex PCR; in TCRdb, only in-frame clones are kept and a portion is missing. This sample's table has about 2,000 clones. Their recognized antigens are unknown. Specimen: CD8+ T cells from blood cultured with allogeneic cells, collected before the transplant. The origin of the receptors is a human patient who received a combined kidney and bone marrow transplant.

Points on this clone: The read ends 3 residues early relative to the CDR3; the germline J gene fills the gap. This sequence joins TRBV6-1 and TRBJ1-2, with 10 bases aligning to TRBD1. V gave up 1 base and J gave up 6 bases; unmatched junction bases: 2. The CDR3 length is 14 residues. Germline V gene sequence: CDR1 MNHNS, CDR2 SASEGT. The part of the CDR3 DNA that was read is TGTGCCAGCAGTGAAGGCGGGACAGGGGATGGC. Its protein is CASSEGGTGDG. Given in full, the CDR3 is CASSEGGTGDGYTF.

This clone is classed as medium-sized by frequency. Partial CDR3 DNA: TGTGCCAGCAGCTTGTGGGGGACAGGGTATCAGCCC. This gives the protein CASSLWGTGYQP. The whole CDR3 region reads CASSLWGTGYQPQHF. The rearrangement joins TRBV5-6 to TRBJ1-5; the match to TRBD1 covers 9 bases. The read stops 3 residues short of the end of the CDR3; the missing end is completed from the germline J gene. The V and J ends lost 1 base and 5 bases, in that order; junction bases with no gene match: 4. Germline V gene lookup returns CDR1 SGHDT and CDR2 YYEEEE. The CDR3 covers 15 residues.

CDR3 DNA, as far as it was read: TGTGCCAGCAGCTACGGGACTGGCAATGAG. It translates to CASSYGTGNE. The CDR3 in its entirety is CASSYGTGNEQFF. V and J are TRBV7-8 and TRBJ2-1, with D possibly being TRBD2 (6 bases). Sequencing ends 3 residues short of the CDR3 end; the germline J gene provides the rest. Germline V gene lookup returns CDR1 SGHVS and CDR2 FQNEAQ. V lost 4 bases to trimming and J lost 6 bases, with 10 bases between them. The CDR3 has 13 amino acids.

A word on this clone: The CDR3 end falls 3 residues outside the read, so it is completed with the germline J gene. This chain joins TRBV5-8 and TRBJ2-7; D remains unclear. The CDR3 length is 12 residues. Trimming cost V 4 bases and J 0 bases, with 5 bases left between them. From germline, CDR1 is SGHTS and CDR2 YDEGEE. CDR3: CASSHSSYEQYF. CDR3 bases read: TGTGCCAGCAGCCACAGCTCCTACGAG.

This clone is classed as medium-sized by frequency. The CDR3 is cut off 3 residues early in the read; its end comes from the germline J gene. The rearrangement uses TRBV11-2 and TRBJ1-2, with 8 bases lining up with TRBD1. CDR3 length: 15 residues. Germline-derived CDR1 and CDR2 are SGHAT and FQNNGV. CDR3 sequence: CASSLGGTGPGGYTF. Partial CDR3 DNA: TGTGCCAGCAGCTTAGGCGGGACAGGCCCGGGGGGC.

This clone is deemed medium-sized by its frequency. The read comes to an end 3 residues before the CDR3 does, leaving the germline J gene to fill in the end. V gene TRBV6-1 combines with J gene TRBJ2-5, with TRBD2 matching 11 bases. The germline V gene encodes CDR1 MNHNS and CDR2 SASEGT. The junction had 3 bases not matched to a gene; V was cut back by 2 bases and J by 4 bases. This CDR3 contains 15 residues. The part of the CDR3 DNA that was read is TGTGCCAGCAGTGAAACTAGCGGGAGTTCAGAGACC. Translation gives CASSETSGSSET. The full CDR3 protein reads CASSETSGSSETQYF.

Measured by frequency, this clone is medium-sized. The CDR3 end is not reached by the read, which stops 3 residues before it; the germline J gene fills it in. The V call is TRBV6-1, the J call TRBJ1-5; D is unresolved. Per germline, CDR1 MNHNS and CDR2 SASEGT. Between the trimmed V and J ends, which lost 6 bases and 0 bases, there was a span of 12 bases. The CDR3 loop spans 15 amino acids. CDR3 DNA, as far as it was read: TGTGCCAGCAGCGAATGGGCTAATAGCAATCAGCCC. Translated: CASSEWANSNQP. From start to end, the CDR3 is CASSEWANSNQPQHF.

This clone is medium-sized (0.01 to 0.1%) by frequency. The observed sequence ends 3 residues before the CDR3 terminus, with the missing tail filled in from the germline J gene. This chain links TRBV2 with TRBJ2-7, with a tentative D call TRBD1 (5 bases). There are 13 residues in the CDR3. With 1 base removed from V and 3 bases from J, the gap between germline ends came to 7 bases. CDR1 and CDR2 from the germline V gene are SNHLY and FYNNEI. Partial CDR3 DNA: TGTGCCAGCAGTGAAGGGGGCTACTACGAG. Translated, it gives CASSEGGYYE. The full CDR3 protein reads CASSEGGYYEQYF.

In regard to this clone: The read falls 3 residues short of the CDR3 end, and the missing part is taken from the germline J gene. The chain couples TRBV7-9 to TRBJ1-4; 7 bases are shared with TRBD1. With 5 bases clipped from V and 4 bases from J, the junction kept 7 bases outside the gene matches. The CDR3 sequence is 15 residues long. Germline loops: CDR1 SEHNR, CDR2 FQNEAQ (reference sequence). The sequenced part of the CDR3 DNA is TGTGCCAGCAGCCCGGGACAGTCACTTAATGAAAAA. Protein sequence: CASSPGQSLNEK. The whole CDR3 sequence reads CASSPGQSLNEKLFF.

In the case of this clone: The read stops 3 residues short of the end of the CDR3; the missing end is completed from the germline J gene. The chain uses TRBV11-2 and TRBJ2-7; 7 bases line up with TRBD1. V gave up 1 base and J gave up 0 bases; unmatched junction bases: 3. Germline assignment: CDR1 SGHAT and CDR2 FQNNGV. This CDR3 is 15 amino acids long. CDR3 region: CASSLGGGFSYEQYF. The part of the CDR3 DNA that was read is TGTGCCAGCAGCTTAGGAGGGGGCTTCTCCTACGAG.

Considering frequency, this clone is medium-sized. The observed sequence ends 3 residues before the CDR3 terminus, with the missing tail filled in from the germline J gene. This sequence joins TRBV20-1 and TRBJ2-7; D might be TRBD1 (5 bases). Trimming pared 0 bases from V and 2 bases from J, leaving 17 bases between. The CDR3 runs to 16 residues. Germline CDR1 reads DFQATT; CDR2 reads SNEGSKA (reference sequence). The CDR3 region is CSARDGAGNKPYEQYF. Partial CDR3 DNA: TGCAGTGCTAGAGATGGGGCCGGTAACAAACCCTACGAG.

About this clone itself: Sequencing ends 3 residues short of the CDR3 end; the germline J gene provides the rest. The rearrangement links TRBV11-2 to TRBJ1-2, with a weak D call TRBD1 (6 bases). This CDR3 has 14 residues. V lost 1 base, J lost 0 bases, and 6 bases lay in between. The germline V gene encodes CDR1 SGHAT and CDR2 FQNNGV. The sequenced part of the CDR3 DNA is TGTGCCAGCAGCTTAGGGGGGCCTAACTATGGC. Translated: CASSLGGPNYG. The complete CDR3 reads CASSLGGPNYGYTF.

This clone is identified as medium-sized (0.01 to 0.1%) from frequency. From the germline J gene comes the end of the CDR3, since the read stops 3 residues before it. The V gene is TRBV7-7, the J gene TRBJ2-3, with D uncertain. Germline loops: CDR1 SSHAT, CDR2 FNYEAQ (reference sequence). This CDR3 has 13 residues. V dropped 4 bases and J dropped 6 bases, with 11 bases sitting between them. The CDR3 here is CASSSLEADTQYF. The sequenced part of the CDR3 DNA is TGTGCCAGCAGCTCACTTGAAGCGGATACG.

A note on this clone: The read terminates 3 residues ahead of where the CDR3 ends, so the germline J gene completes it. V gene TRBV13 combines with J gene TRBJ2-7; tentative D call: TRBD1 (7 bases). The V gene lost 4 bases and the J gene lost 3 bases, with 19 bases spanning the gap. The CDR3 is made up of 16 amino acids. The germline V gene encodes CDR1 PRHDT and CDR2 FYEKMQ (reference sequence). CDR3 protein: CASSSGAGQGGYEQYF. Incomplete CDR3 DNA: TGTGCCAGCAGCTCCGGGGCGGGGCAGGGGGGCTACGAG.

This clone is labeled medium-sized based on frequency. The CDR3 end lies 3 residues beyond the end of the read and is filled in from the germline J gene. This chain links TRBV6-2 or TRBV6-3 with TRBJ1-5; D may be TRBD1 (6 bases). Between the trimmed V and J ends, which lost 6 bases and 3 bases, there was a span of 15 bases. This CDR3 has 15 residues. Germline CDR1 and CDR2: MNHEY and SVGEGT. CDR3 DNA (partial): TGTGCCAGCAGCCCTCCCCCAGGGGTCAATCAGCCC. Encoded protein: CASSPPPGVNQP. The complete CDR3 protein is CASSPPPGVNQPQHF.

In the case of this clone: The CDR3 end falls 3 residues outside the read, so it is completed with the germline J gene. The V call is TRBV12-3 or TRBV12-4, the J call TRBJ2-7; 9 bases line up with TRBD1. The V gene end was trimmed by 4 bases and the J gene end by 2 bases; junction bases not matched to a gene: 3. The CDR3 contains 14 residues. The CDR3 reads CASSSTGGPYEQYF. Incomplete CDR3 DNA: TGTGCCAGCAGTTCGACAGGGGGACCCTACGAG.

This clone is identified as large from frequency. The DNA read from the CDR3 is TGCAGTGCAATAATGACAGAACCGAACACCGGGGAG. This encodes CSAIMTEPNTGE. The CDR3 as a whole reads CSAIMTEPNTGELFF. The chain couples TRBV20-1 to TRBJ2-2; D might be TRBD1 (5 bases). The read ends 3 residues early relative to the CDR3; the germline J gene fills the gap. Germline assignment: CDR1 DFQATT and CDR2 SNEGSKA (reference sequence). The CDR3 length is 15 residues. Between the trimmed V and J ends, which lost 6 bases and 0 bases, there was a span of 14 bases.

This clone is identified as large from frequency. The missing CDR3 end, 3 residues past where the read stops, is filled in from the germline J gene. The J gene is TRBJ2-3, the V gene TRBV6-1, with D perhaps TRBD1 (5 bases). Trimming took off 4 bases at V and 2 bases at J, with 16 bases between the two ends. This CDR3 comprises 16 residues. From germline, CDR1 is MNHNS and CDR2 SASEGT. The CDR3 reads CASSANPQVPTDTQYF. The CDR3 DNA, read in part, is TGTGCCAGCAGTGCCAACCCACAGGTCCCCACAGATACG.

By frequency, this clone registers medium-sized. The chain's CDR3 is CASGGGQGNRELFF. The CDR3 bases that were read are TGTGCCAGCGGCGGGGGACAGGGTAACAGGGAG. J is TRBJ2-2 and V is TRBV12-3 or TRBV12-4; 9 bases are shared with TRBD1. The read ends 3 residues before the CDR3 terminus; that terminus is restored from the germline J gene. Germline trimming cut 8 bases from V and 9 bases from J; bases unmatched to any gene: 10. This CDR3 contains 14 residues.

About this clone itself: Read data end 3 residues before the CDR3 end; the end is taken from the germline J gene. This rearrangement joins TRBV5-4 to TRBJ2-7; D remains ambiguous. The length of the CDR3 is 12 residues. V was clipped by 1 base and J by 6 bases, with 8 bases between them. Germline V lookup: CDR1 SGHNT, CDR2 YYREEE (reference sequence). CDR3 sequence reads: CASSLSVGEQYF. The CDR3 bases that were read are TGTGCCAGCAGCTTGAGCGTGGGCGAG.

CDR3: CASSSGTGAYEQYF. CDR3 DNA (partial): TGTGCCAGTAGTAGTGGGACAGGGGCCTACGAG. The chain links TRBV19 to TRBJ2-7; TRBD1 matches at 10 bases. Coverage ceases 3 residues before the CDR3 finishes, and the germline J gene fills in the end. The ends lost 4 bases at V and 2 bases at J; junction bases unmatched: 2. Germline CDR1 and CDR2: LNHDA and SQIVND (reference sequence). This CDR3 has 14 amino acids.

Concerning this clone itself: The read is 3 residues too short to cover the CDR3 end, so that end is filled in from the germline J gene. The chain has TRBV7-2 and TRBJ2-1; D gene ambiguous. Trimming took off 5 bases at V and 4 bases at J, with 15 bases between the two ends. Germline loops: CDR1 SGHTA, CDR2 FQGNSA. The CDR3 length is 15 residues. The CDR3 loop is CASSPFVGSYNEQFF. Partial CDR3 DNA: TGTGCCAGCAGCCCATTTGTCGGGTCGTACAATGAG.

This clone is large by frequency. The CDR3 end lies 3 residues beyond the end of the read and is filled in from the germline J gene. The V and J genes are TRBV20-1 and TRBJ2-3; the D gene is possibly TRBD2 (7 bases). The CDR3 totals 15 residues. CDR1 and CDR2 (germline): DFQATT, SNEGSKA (reference sequence). The ends were cut back, 3 bases at V and 6 bases at J, with 19 bases in the middle. The CDR3 here is CSARLGGGPADTQYF. Partial CDR3 DNA: TGCAGTGCTAGGCTTGGCGGGGGCCCCGCTGATACG.

Turning to this clone: The CDR3 goes on 3 residues after the read ends, and that part is filled in from the germline J gene. The V call is TRBV5-6, the J call TRBJ1-5; TRBD1 might be the D (5 bases). There are 14 residues in the CDR3. Germline lookup yields CDR1 SGHDT and CDR2 YYEEEE. Trimming cost V 5 bases and J 4 bases, with 13 bases left between them. The part of the CDR3 DNA that was read is TGTGCCAGCAGTTTAGCAGGGTCGAATCAGCCC. The encoded protein is CASSLAGSNQP. The whole CDR3 sequence reads CASSLAGSNQPQHF.

CDR3 bases read: TGTGCCAGCAGTTTATATCGACAGGGAGTCAACAATGAG. It translates to CASSLYRQGVNNE. The CDR3, in full, reads CASSLYRQGVNNEQFF. This chain links TRBV27 with TRBJ2-1; 7 bases match TRBD1. The read finishes 3 residues shy of the CDR3 end, and the germline J gene is used to complete it. With V trimmed by 1 base and J by 5 bases, 8 bases remained unmatched. Germline V lookup: CDR1 MNHEY, CDR2 SMNVEV (reference sequence). CDR3 size: 16 residues.

Comments on this clone: The read comes to an end 3 residues before the CDR3 does, leaving the germline J gene to fill in the end. The gene calls are TRBV6-1 and TRBJ2-3; the D gene is possibly TRBD1 (6 bases). Germline lookup yields CDR1 MNHNS and CDR2 SASEGT. With 4 bases removed from V and 2 bases from J, the gap between germline ends came to 13 bases. This CDR3 is built from 15 residues. The CDR3 is CASSAGAKHTDTQYF. The sequenced part of the CDR3 DNA is TGTGCCAGCAGTGCAGGGGCGAAACACACAGATACG.

Turning to this clone: The read ends 3 residues shy of where the CDR3 ends; the end is completed using the germline J gene. The chain employs TRBV2 and TRBJ2-5, with TRBD1 as a possible D gene (5 bases). Between the trimmed V and J ends, which lost 4 bases and 1 base, there was a span of 10 bases. Germline V gene lookup returns CDR1 SNHLY and CDR2 FYNNEI. The CDR3 sequence is 14 residues long. CDR3 in amino acids: CASSGTGSQETQYF. The DNA read from the CDR3 is TGTGCCAGCAGTGGAACAGGAAGCCAAGAGACC.

About this clone itself: The read ends 3 residues shy of where the CDR3 ends; the end is completed using the germline J gene. The chain recombines TRBV19 with TRBJ1-3; 8 nucleotides line up with TRBD1. V lost 7 bases, J lost 4 bases, and 12 bases stayed unmatched. Germline assignment: CDR1 LNHDA and CDR2 SQIVND (reference sequence). The CDR3 is 16 amino acids. The part of the CDR3 DNA that was read is TGTGCCAGTAACTCTGGACAGGGTTTTATCGGAAACACC. Its protein is CASNSGQGFIGNT. Given in full, the CDR3 is CASNSGQGFIGNTIYF. The full variable domain, completed using reference TRBV19 and TRBJ1-3, is DGGITQSPKYLFRKEGQNVTLSCEQNLNHDAMYWYRQDPGQGLRLIYYSQIVNDFQKGDIAEGYSVSREKKESFPLTVTSAQKNPTAFYLCASNSGQGFIGNTIYFGEGSWLTVV.

In terms of frequency, this clone is medium-sized. Sequencing ends 3 residues short of the CDR3 end; the germline J gene provides the rest. V gene TRBV30 combines with J gene TRBJ2-5; D gene unclear. V was pared by 5 bases and J by 5 bases, with 15 bases between. This CDR3 is built from 13 residues. Germline V lookup: CDR1 GTSNPN, CDR2 SVGIG (reference sequence). This chain's CDR3 is CAWGPSLQETQYF. Incomplete CDR3 DNA: TGTGCCTGGGGCCCCTCCCTCCAGGAGACC.

A word on this clone: The observed sequence ends 3 residues before the CDR3 terminus, with the missing tail filled in from the germline J gene. The genes are TRBV19 and TRBJ1-5; no clear D. Germline-derived CDR1 and CDR2 are LNHDA and SQIVND (reference sequence). The CDR3 covers 10 residues. Between the trimmed V and J ends, which lost 7 bases and 8 bases, there was a span of 6 bases. Partial CDR3 DNA: TGTGCCAGTACCTTAAAGCCC. The encoded protein is CASTLKP. The entire CDR3 protein reads CASTLKPQHF.